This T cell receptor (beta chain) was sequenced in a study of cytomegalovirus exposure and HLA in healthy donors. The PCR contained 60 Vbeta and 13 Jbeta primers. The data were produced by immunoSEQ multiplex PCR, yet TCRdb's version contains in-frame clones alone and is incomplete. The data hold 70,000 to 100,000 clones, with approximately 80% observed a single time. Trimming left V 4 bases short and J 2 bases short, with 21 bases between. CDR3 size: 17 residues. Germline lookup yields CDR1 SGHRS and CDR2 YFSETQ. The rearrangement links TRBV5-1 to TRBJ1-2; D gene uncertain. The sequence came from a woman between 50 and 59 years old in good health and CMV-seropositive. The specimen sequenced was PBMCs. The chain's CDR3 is CASSPGRGPKSNYGYTF. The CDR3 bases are TGCGCCAGCAGCCCAGGAAGAGGGCCGAAGTCGAACTATGGCTACACCTTC.